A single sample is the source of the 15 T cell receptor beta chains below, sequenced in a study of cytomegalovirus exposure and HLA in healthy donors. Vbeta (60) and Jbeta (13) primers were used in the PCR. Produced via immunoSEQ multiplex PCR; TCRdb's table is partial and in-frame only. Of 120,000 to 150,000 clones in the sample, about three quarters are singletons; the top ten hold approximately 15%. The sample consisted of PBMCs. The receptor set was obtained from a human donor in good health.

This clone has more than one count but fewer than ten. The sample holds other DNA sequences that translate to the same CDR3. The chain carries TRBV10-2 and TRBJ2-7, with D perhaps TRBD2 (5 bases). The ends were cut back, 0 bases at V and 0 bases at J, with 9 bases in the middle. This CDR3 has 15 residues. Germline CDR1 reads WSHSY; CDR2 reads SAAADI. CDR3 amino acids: CASSESTGSSYEQYF. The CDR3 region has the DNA TGCGCCAGCAGTGAGTCTACGGGGTCCTCCTACGAGCAGTACTTC.

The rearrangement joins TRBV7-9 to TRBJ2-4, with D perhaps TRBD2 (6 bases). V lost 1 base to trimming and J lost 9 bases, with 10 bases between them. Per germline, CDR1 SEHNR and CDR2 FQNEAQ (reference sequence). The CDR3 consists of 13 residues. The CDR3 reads CASSLGGELIQYF. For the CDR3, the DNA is TGTGCCAGCAGCTTAGGCGGGGAACTCATTCAGTACTTC.

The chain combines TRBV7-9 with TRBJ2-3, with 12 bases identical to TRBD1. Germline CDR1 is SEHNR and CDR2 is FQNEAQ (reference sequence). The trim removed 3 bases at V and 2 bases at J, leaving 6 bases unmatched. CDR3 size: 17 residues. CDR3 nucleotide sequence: TGTGCCAGCAGCTTCGGGACAGGGGGCGCACACACAGATACGCAGTATTTT. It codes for CASSFGTGGAHTDTQYF.

CDR3 sequence (DNA): TGCGCCAGCAGCCCTGACCAGGGCGGATGGGGGGGTGAGCAGTTCTTC. Translated, it gives CASSPDQGGWGGEQFF. The chain joins TRBV4-1 to TRBJ2-1; 7 bases align to TRBD2. The CDR3 has 16 amino acids. CDR1 MGHRA and CDR2 YSYEKL come from the germline V gene. The V segment lost 4 bases and the J segment 9 bases; nucleotides outside the gene matches: 15.

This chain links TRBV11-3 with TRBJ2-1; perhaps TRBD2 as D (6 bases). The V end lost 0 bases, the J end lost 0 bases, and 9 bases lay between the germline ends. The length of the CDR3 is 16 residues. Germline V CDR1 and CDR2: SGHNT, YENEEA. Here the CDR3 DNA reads TGTGCCAGCAGCTTAGATAGCGGAAACTCCTACAATGAGCAGTTCTTC. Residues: CASSLDSGNSYNEQFF.

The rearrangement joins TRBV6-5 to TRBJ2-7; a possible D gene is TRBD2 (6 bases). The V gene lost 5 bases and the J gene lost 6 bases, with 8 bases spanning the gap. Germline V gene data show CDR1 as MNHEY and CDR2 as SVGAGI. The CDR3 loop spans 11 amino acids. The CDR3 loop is CASSNGGEQYF. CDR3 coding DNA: TGTGCCAGCAGTAACGGGGGCGAGCAGTACTTC.

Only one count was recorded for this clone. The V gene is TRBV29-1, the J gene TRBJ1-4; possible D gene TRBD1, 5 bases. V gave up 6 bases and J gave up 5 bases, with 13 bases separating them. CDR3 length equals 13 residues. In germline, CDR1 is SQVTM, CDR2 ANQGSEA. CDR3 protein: CSVRQRLNEKLFF. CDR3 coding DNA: TGCAGCGTCAGACAGCGTTTAAATGAAAAACTGTTTTTT. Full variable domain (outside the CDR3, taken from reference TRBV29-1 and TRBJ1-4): SAVISQKPSRDICQRGTSLTIQCQVDSQVTMMFWYRQQPGQSLTLIATANQGSEATYESGFVIDKFPISRPNLTFSTLTVSNMSPEDSSIYLCSVRQRLNEKLFFGSGTQLSVL.

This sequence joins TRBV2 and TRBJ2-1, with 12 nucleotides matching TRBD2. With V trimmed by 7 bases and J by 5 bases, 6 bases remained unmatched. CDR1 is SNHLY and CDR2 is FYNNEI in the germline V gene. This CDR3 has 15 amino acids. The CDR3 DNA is TGTGCCAGCATCTTGACTAGCGGGGGACACAATGAGCAGTTCTTC. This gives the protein CASILTSGGHNEQFF.

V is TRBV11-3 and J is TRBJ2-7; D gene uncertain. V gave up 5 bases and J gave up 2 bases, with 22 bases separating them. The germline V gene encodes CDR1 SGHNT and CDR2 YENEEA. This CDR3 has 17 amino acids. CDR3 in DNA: TGTGCCAGCAGCCGCATCCGAGACACCGCCTCGACCTACGAGCAGTACTTC. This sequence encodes CASSRIRDTASTYEQYF.

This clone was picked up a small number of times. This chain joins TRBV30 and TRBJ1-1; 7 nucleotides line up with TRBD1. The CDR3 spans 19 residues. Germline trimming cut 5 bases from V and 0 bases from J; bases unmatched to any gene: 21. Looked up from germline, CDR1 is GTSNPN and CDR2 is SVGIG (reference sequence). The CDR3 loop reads CAWARNKPRQGKMNTEAFF. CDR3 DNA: TGTGCCTGGGCCCGAAATAAACCGAGACAGGGTAAAATGAACACTGAAGCTTTCTTT. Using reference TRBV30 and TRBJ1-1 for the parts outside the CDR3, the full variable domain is SQTIHQWPATLVQPVGSPLSLECTVEGTSNPNLYWYRQAAGRGLQLLFYSVGIGQISSEVPQNLSASRPQDRQFILSSKKLLLSDSGFYLCAWARNKPRQGKMNTEAFFGQGTRLTVV.

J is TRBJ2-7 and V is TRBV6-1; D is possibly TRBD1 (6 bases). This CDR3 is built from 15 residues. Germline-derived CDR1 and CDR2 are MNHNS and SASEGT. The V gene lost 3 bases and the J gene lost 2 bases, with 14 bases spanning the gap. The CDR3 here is CASSEDYTGTYEQYF. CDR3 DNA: TGTGCCAGCAGTGAGGATTATACAGGGACCTACGAGCAGTACTTC.

DNA of the CDR3: TGTGCCAGCAGCCGACTAGCGTCTAGCACAGATACGCAGTATTTT. It translates to CASSRLASSTDTQYF. V and J are TRBV2 and TRBJ2-3, with 8 bases aligning to TRBD2. The CDR3 consists of 15 residues. V trimming: 6 bases; J trimming: 0 bases; junction bases outside the gene matches: 5. CDR1 is SNHLY, CDR2 FYNNEI, per germline.

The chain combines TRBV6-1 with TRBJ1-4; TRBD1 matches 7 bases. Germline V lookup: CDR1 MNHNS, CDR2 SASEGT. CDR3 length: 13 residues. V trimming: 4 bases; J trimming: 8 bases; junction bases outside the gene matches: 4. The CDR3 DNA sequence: TGTGCCAGCAGTGTCAGGGGGAGAGAAAAACTGTTTTTT. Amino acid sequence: CASSVRGREKLFF.

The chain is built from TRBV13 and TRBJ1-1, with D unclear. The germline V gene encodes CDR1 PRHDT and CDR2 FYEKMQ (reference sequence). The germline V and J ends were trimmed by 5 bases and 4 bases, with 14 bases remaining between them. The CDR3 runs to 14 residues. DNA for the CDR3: TGTGCCAGCAGCCTGATAACTCGGGGCACTGAAGCTTTCTTT. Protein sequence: CASSLITRGTEAFF.

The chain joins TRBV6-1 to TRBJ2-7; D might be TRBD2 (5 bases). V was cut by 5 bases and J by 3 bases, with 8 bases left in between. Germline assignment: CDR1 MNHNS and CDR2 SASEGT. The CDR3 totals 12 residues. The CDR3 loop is CASSREIYEQYF. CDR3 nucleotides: TGTGCCAGCAGTAGGGAGATCTACGAGCAGTACTTC.